This TCR beta chain was recorded in a study of T cell responses to AZD1222 COVID-19 vaccine. Study-level points and caveats: Vaccine-associated CD4 TCRs ranged over spike, dominating at 160-218 and 743-854. The donor group comprised mostly white British people and more females; the analysis possibly underestimated clonal diversity. Only a handful of AZD1222 recipients, more than 5 in all, had baseline seropositivity. Two AZD1222 doses significantly raised spike-specific TCR breadth and depth over controls.

CDR3 length: 16 residues. Trimming removed 2 bases from V and 3 bases from J, with 14 bases in between. Germline V CDR1 and CDR2: LNHNV, YYDKDF (reference sequence). Repertoires were generated with immunoSEQ multiplex PCR, while TCRdb's copy carries only in-frame clones and drops some. The sample has some 120,000 clones; over 75% are singletons. Notes on this clone: The antigen is unknown.

The specimen was peripheral blood, collected on day 0 of MenACWY control vaccination. The chain employs TRBV15 and TRBJ1-3; D unresolved. The receptor comes from an adult in good health. The CDR3 sequence is CATSRSSFGVGNTIYF. The CDR3 nucleotides read TGTGCCACCAGCAGATCCTCTTTCGGGGTTGGAAACACCATATATTTT. Based on the CDR3 plus reference TRBV15 and TRBJ1-3, the full variable domain is DAMVIQNPRYQVTQFGKPVTLSCSQTLNHNVMYWYQQKSSQAPKLLFHYYDKDFNNEADTPDNFQSRRPNTSFCFLDIRSPGLGDTAMYLCATSRSSFGVGNTIYFGEGSWLTVV.